These 12 T cell receptor beta chains came from one sample sequenced in a study of patients and donors after allogeneic stem cell transplantation. TCRdb passed the RT-PCR reads through MiXCR, listing each CDR3 protein once. This sample has hundreds of thousands of distinct CDR3 sequences, with over 12% found just once. Sequencing input: blood, either unsorted or a sorted T cell fraction (not recorded which). These receptors were taken from a human donor who was either an allogeneic HSCT recipient or a stem cell or donor lymphocyte infusion donor (not recorded which). It is not recorded whose cells these are; they may come from a transplant donor.

This clonotype was counted ten times or more. The chain recombines TRBV12-3 or TRBV12-4 with TRBJ1-1; D is possibly TRBD1 (5 bases). CDR3 size: 12 residues. V dropped 4 bases and J dropped 9 bases, with 12 bases sitting between them. DNA for the CDR3: TGTGCCAGCAGTTGGTTGACAGCCCAAGCTTTCTTT. Its translation is CASSWLTAQAFF.

This clonotype occurred once. In DNA form, the CDR3 reads TGTGCCAGCAGACTTACTAACAGGTTCGGCTACACCTTC. This codes for CASRLTNRFGYTF. The chain joins TRBV14 to TRBJ1-2; D may be TRBD1 (5 bases). V was trimmed by 6 bases and J by 8 bases, leaving 16 bases between them. This CDR3 has 13 amino acids. The germline V gene has CDR1 SGHDN and CDR2 FVKESK. Filled out from reference TRBV14 and TRBJ1-2, the complete variable domain reads EAGVTQFPSHSVIEKGQTVTLRCDPISGHDNLYWYRRVMGKEIKFLLHFVKESKQDESGMPNNRFLAERTGGTYSTLKVQPAELEDSGVYFCASRLTNRFGYTFGSGTRLTVV.

The V gene is TRBV4-1, the J gene TRBJ2-5, with 10 bases aligning to TRBD2. Germline values: CDR1 MGHRA, CDR2 YSYEKL. The CDR3 has 16 residues. Trimming removed 11 bases from V and 4 bases from J; junction bases left unmatched: 16. The CDR3 here is CAVSRGSGGAGETQYF. The CDR3 DNA reads as TGCGCCGTCTCCCGGGGCAGCGGGGGGGCGGGAGAGACCCAGTACTTC.

This clonotype has a handful of counts. V and J are TRBV20-1 and TRBJ1-2; D unclear. Germline assignment: CDR1 DFQATT and CDR2 SNEGSKA (reference sequence). With 4 bases removed from V and 6 bases from J, the gap between germline ends came to 12 bases. The CDR3 is 12 amino acids. The CDR3: CSAILNGDGYTF. The DNA for the CDR3 is TGCAGTGCTATACTGAACGGGGATGGCTACACCTTC.

This clonotype was observed a few times. J is TRBJ1-1 and V is TRBV6-6; maybe TRBD1 (5 bases). There are 13 residues in the CDR3. V lost 8 bases, J lost 2 bases, and 12 bases lay in between. The germline V gene has CDR1 MNHNY and CDR2 SVGAGI (reference sequence). The CDR3 nucleotides are TGTGCCAGCGCCGGGACTTCAAACACTGAAGCTTTCTTT. It yields the protein CASAGTSNTEAFF.

This clonotype was observed many times. J is TRBJ2-7 and V is TRBV6-2 or TRBV6-3, with D possibly matching TRBD2 (7 bases). The CDR3 is 13 amino acids. Germline-derived CDR1 and CDR2 are MNHEY and SVGEGT. V was pared by 7 bases and J by 4 bases, with 14 bases between. CDR3 residues: CASKGGLTYEQYF. The CDR3 nucleotides are TGTGCCAGCAAGGGGGGACTAACTTACGAGCAGTACTTC.

In this sample, this clonotype turned up a few times. The rearrangement uses TRBV20-1 and TRBJ2-3, with 9 bases identical to TRBD1. The J segment lost 2 bases and the V segment lost 5 bases, leaving 8 bases of the junction unmatched. This CDR3 comprises 15 residues. Looked up from germline, CDR1 is DFQATT and CDR2 is SNEGSKA (reference sequence). The CDR3 coding sequence is TGCAGTGCTCTACTAGGACAGGGGAACACAGATACGCAGTATTTT. It encodes CSALLGQGNTDTQYF.

At least ten counts were recorded for this clonotype. V and J are TRBV29-1 and TRBJ2-5; D gene uncertain. Germline assignment: CDR1 SQVTM and CDR2 ANQGSEA. The CDR3 spans 11 residues. V dropped 6 bases and J dropped 3 bases, with 8 bases sitting between them. CDR3 in amino acids: CSVSLKETQYF. In nucleotides, the CDR3 is TGCAGCGTGAGCCTGAAAGAGACCCAGTACTTC.

This clonotype was recorded many times. The chain is built from TRBV9 and TRBJ2-2, with no clear D. Trimming took off 0 bases at V and 4 bases at J, with 7 bases between the two ends. The CDR3 has 14 amino acids. Germline V lookup: CDR1 SGDLS, CDR2 YYNGEE. This chain's CDR3 is CASSVGSLTGELFF. The CDR3 DNA sequence: TGTGCCAGCAGCGTAGGGTCCCTCACCGGGGAGCTGTTTTTT. Looking up the rest from reference TRBV9 and TRBJ2-2 gives the full variable domain: DSGVTQTPKHLITATGQRVTLRCSPRSGDLSVYWYQQSLDQGLQFLIQYYNGEERAKGNILERFSAQQFPDLHSELNLSSLELGDSALYFCASSVGSLTGELFFGEGSRLTVL.

The chain uses TRBV6-1 and TRBJ2-1; 8 bases align to TRBD2. V lost 8 bases, J lost 9 bases, and 12 bases stayed unmatched. This CDR3 spans 14 amino acids. Germline values: CDR1 MNHNS, CDR2 SASEGT. CDR3 sequence: CASQSGSLSLEQFF. The DNA of the CDR3 is TGTGCCAGCCAAAGCGGGAGCCTGTCTCTTGAGCAGTTCTTC.

V usage is TRBV29-1 and J usage is TRBJ2-5; a possible D gene is TRBD1 (6 bases). The CDR3 length is 13 residues. Trimming took off 3 bases at V and 2 bases at J, with 10 bases between the two ends. The germline V gene has CDR1 SQVTM and CDR2 ANQGSEA. CDR3 loop: CSVEEGGQETQYF. Written as DNA, the CDR3 is TGCAGCGTTGAGGAAGGGGGACAAGAGACCCAGTACTTC.

The table lists this clonotype with many counts. CDR3 sequence reads: CASRSEGIYTGELFF. In nucleotides, the CDR3 is TGTGCCAGCAGATCGGAGGGGATTTACACCGGGGAGCTGTTTTTT. V and J are TRBV2 and TRBJ2-2, with a possible D match to TRBD2 (6 bases). This CDR3 is built from 15 residues. Germline values: CDR1 SNHLY, CDR2 FYNNEI. V lost 6 bases to trimming and J lost 3 bases, with 14 bases between them.